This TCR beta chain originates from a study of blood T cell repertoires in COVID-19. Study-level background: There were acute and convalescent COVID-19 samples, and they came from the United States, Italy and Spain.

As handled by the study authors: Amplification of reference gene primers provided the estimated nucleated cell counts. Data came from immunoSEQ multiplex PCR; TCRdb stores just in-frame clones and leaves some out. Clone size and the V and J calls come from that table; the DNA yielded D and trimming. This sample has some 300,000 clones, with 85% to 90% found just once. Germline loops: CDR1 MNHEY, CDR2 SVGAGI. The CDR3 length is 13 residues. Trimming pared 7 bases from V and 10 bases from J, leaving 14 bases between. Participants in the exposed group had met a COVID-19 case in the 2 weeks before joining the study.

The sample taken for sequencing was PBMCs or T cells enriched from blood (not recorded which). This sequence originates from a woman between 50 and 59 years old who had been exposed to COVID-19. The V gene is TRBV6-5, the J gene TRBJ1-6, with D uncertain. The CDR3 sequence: CASMEFRGSPLHF. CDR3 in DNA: TGTGCCAGCATGGAGTTCCGCGGGTCACCCCTCCACTTT.